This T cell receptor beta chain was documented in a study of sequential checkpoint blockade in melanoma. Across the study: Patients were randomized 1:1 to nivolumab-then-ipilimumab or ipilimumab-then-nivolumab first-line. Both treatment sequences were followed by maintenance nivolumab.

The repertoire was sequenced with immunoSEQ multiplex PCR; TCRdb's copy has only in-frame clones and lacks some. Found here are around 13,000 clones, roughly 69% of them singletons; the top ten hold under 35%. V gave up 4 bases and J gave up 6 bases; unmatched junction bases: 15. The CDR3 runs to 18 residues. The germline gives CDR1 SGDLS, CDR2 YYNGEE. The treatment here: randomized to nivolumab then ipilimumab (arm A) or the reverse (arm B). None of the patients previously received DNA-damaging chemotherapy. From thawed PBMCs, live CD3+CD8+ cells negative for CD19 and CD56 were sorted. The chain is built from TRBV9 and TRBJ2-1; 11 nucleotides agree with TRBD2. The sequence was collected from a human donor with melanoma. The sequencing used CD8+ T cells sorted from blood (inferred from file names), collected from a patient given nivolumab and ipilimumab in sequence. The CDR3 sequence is CASSLEGVAGGIFNEQFF. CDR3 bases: TGTGCCAGCAGCCTCGAAGGGGTAGCGGGAGGGATCTTCAATGAGCAGTTCTTC.